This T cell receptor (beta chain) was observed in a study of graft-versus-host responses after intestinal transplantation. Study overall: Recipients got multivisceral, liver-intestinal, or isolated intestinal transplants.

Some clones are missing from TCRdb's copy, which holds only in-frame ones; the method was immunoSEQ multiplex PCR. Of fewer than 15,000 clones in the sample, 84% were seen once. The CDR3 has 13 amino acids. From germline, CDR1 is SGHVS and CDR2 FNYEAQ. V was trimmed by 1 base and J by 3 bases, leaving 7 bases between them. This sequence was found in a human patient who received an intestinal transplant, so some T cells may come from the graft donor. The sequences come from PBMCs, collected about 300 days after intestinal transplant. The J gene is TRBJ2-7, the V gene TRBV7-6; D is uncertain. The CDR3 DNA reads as TGTGCCAGCAGCTTAGGGGCAGACTACGAGCAGTACTTC. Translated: CASSLGADYEQYF.